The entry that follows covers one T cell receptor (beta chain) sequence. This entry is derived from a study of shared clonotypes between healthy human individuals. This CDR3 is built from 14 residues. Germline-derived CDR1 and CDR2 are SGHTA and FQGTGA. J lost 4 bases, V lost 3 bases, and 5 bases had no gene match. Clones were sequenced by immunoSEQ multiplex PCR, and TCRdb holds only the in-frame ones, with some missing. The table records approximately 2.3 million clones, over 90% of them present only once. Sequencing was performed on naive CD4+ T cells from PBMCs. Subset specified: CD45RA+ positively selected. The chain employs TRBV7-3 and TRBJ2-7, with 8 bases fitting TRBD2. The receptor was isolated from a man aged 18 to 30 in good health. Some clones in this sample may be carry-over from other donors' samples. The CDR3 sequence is CASSLAGGMYEQYF. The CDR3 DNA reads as TGTGCCAGCAGCTTGGCGGGAGGAATGTACGAGCAGTACTTC. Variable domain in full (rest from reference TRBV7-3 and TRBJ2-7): GAGVSQTPSNKVTEKGKYVELRCDPISGHTALYWYRQSLGQGPEFLIYFQGTGAADDSGLPNDRFFAVRPEGSVSTLKIQRTERGDSAVYLCASSLAGGMYEQYFGPGTRLTVT.